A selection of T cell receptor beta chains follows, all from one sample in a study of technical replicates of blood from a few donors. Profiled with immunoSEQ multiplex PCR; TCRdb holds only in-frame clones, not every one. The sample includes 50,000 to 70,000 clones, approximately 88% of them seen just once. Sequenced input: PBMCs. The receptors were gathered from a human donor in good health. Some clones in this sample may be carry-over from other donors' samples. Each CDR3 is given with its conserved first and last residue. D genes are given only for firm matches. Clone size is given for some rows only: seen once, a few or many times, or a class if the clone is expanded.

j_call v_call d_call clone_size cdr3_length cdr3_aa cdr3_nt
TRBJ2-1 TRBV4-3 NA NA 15 CASSQDSGGPYEQFF TGCGCCAGCAGCCAAGATTCAGGGGGGCCCTATGAGCAGTTCTTC
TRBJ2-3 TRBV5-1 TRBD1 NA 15 CASRKGQGATDTQYF TGCGCCAGCAGGAAGGGACAGGGGGCAACAGATACGCAGTATTTT
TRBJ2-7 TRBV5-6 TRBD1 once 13 CASSRDRGYEQYF TGTGCCAGCAGTCGGGACAGAGGCTACGAGCAGTACTTC
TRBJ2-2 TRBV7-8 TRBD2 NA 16 CASSASSGGGTGELFF TGTGCCAGCAGCGCCTCTAGCGGGGGAGGGACCGGGGAGCTGTTTTTT
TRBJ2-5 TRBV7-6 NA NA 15 CASSSTGRGGETQYF TGTGCCAGCAGCTCTACTGGGAGAGGGGGAGAGACCCAGTACTTC
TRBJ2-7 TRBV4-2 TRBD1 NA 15 CASSATRDSGYEQYF TGTGCCAGCAGCGCGACCCGGGACAGCGGCTACGAGCAGTACTTC
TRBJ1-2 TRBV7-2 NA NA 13 CASSLRGGNGYTF TGTGCCAGCAGCCTAAGGGGCGGTAATGGCTACACCTTC
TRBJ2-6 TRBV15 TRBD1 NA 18 CATSRGGQGHSGANVLTF TGTGCCACCAGCAGAGGAGGACAGGGGCACTCTGGGGCCAACGTCCTGACTTTC
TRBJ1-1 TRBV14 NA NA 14 CASSQGHSNTEAFF TGTGCCAGCAGCCAAGGACACTCGAACACTGAAGCTTTCTTT
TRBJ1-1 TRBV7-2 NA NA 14 CASSIITGNTEAFF TGTGCCAGCAGCATAATCACAGGGAACACTGAAGCTTTCTTT
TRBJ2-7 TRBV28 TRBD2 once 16 CASSQAGTSGSYEQYF TGTGCCAGCAGCCAGGCCGGGACTAGCGGGAGTTACGAGCAGTACTTC
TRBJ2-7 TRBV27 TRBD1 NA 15 CASSFRFRDSYEQYF TGTGCCAGCAGTTTCCGATTTCGGGACAGCTACGAGCAGTACTTC
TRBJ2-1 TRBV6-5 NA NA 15 CASSPRGGPYNEQFF TGTGCCAGCAGTCCTCGGGGAGGACCGTACAATGAGCAGTTCTTC
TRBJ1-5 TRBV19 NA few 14 CASSIATGTRSQHF TGTGCCAGTAGTATTGCAACAGGGACCAGATCCCAGCATTTT
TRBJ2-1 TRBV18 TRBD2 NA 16 CASSPTSGGSYNEQFF TGTGCCAGCTCACCGACTAGCGGGGGTTCCTACAATGAGCAGTTCTTC
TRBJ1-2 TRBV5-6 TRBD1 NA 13 CASSGKGAAGYTF TGTGCCAGCAGCGGAAAGGGGGCGGCTGGCTACACCTTC
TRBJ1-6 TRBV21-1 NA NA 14 CASSKRTGRSPLHF TGTGCCAGCAGCAAACGGACAGGGCGATCACCCCTCCACTTT
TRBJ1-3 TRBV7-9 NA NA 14 CASSFSQSGNTIYF TGTGCCAGCAGCTTTAGTCAATCTGGAAACACCATATATTTT
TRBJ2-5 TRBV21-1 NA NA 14 CASAPGTSIKTQYF TGTGCCAGTGCCCCGGGGACTAGCATAAAGACCCAGTACTTC
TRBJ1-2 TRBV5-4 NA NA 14 CASSLEGGVSGYTF TGTGCCAGCAGCTTGGAGGGCGGGGTTTCTGGCTACACCTTC
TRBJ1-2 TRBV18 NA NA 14 CASSPAAGMDGYTF TGTGCCAGCTCACCGGCGGCGGGGATGGACGGCTACACCTTC
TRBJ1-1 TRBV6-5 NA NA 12 CASSQGNTEAFF TGTGCCAGCAGTCAGGGGAACACTGAAGCTTTCTTT
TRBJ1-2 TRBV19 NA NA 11 CASKRDYGYTF TGTGCCAGTAAGCGGGACTATGGCTACACCTTC
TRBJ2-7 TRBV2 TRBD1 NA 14 CASSEAGQPYEQYF TGTGCCAGCAGTGAAGCGGGACAGCCCTACGAGCAGTACTTC
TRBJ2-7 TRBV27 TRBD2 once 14 CASTPFGGDYEQYF TGTGCCAGCACCCCATTCGGGGGGGACTACGAGCAGTACTTC
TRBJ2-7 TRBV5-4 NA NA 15 CASSWLPGTHYEQYF TGTGCCAGCAGCTGGCTCCCCGGGACTCACTACGAGCAGTACTTC
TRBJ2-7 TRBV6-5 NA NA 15 CASRRTAILTYEQYF TGTGCCAGCAGGAGGACAGCCATCTTGACCTACGAGCAGTACTTC
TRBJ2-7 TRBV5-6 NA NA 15 CASSLAARAPYEQYF TGTGCCAGCAGCTTGGCAGCCAGGGCTCCCTACGAGCAGTACTTC
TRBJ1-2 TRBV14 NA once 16 CASSPSGGAPAYGYTF TGTGCCAGCAGCCCGTCTGGCGGAGCCCCCGCCTATGGCTACACCTTC
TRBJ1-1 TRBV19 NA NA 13 CASSVSGTQKAFF TGTGCCAGTAGTGTCTCCGGGACACAAAAAGCTTTCTTT
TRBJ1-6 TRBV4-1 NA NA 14 CASSQDRGNSPLHF TGCGCCAGCAGCCAAGATCGGGGGAATTCACCCCTCCACTTT
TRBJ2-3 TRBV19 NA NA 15 CASSISRASTDTQYF TGTGCCAGTAGTATCAGCAGGGCGAGCACAGATACGCAGTATTTT
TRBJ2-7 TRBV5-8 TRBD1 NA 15 CASSLGDRDIYEQYF TGTGCCAGCAGCTTGGGGGACAGGGACATCTACGAGCAGTACTTC
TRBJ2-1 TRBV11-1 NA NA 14 CASSNRQAGDEQFF TGTGCCAGCAGCAATCGACAGGCGGGGGATGAGCAGTTCTTC
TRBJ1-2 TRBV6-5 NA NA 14 CASSYSGDPGGYTF TGTGCCAGCAGTTACTCGGGAGACCCGGGAGGCTACACCTTC
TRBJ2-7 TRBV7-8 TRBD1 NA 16 CASSKKPGQNSYEQYF TGTGCCAGCAGCAAAAAACCGGGACAGAATAGCTACGAGCAGTACTTC
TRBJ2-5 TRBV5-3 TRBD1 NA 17 CARTLGVSGQGSETQYF TGTGCCAGAACCCTAGGAGTGTCGGGACAGGGAAGCGAGACCCAGTACTTC
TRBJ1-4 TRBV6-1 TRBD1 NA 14 CASSGGGQGEKLFF TGTGCCAGCAGTGGGGGGGGACAGGGTGAAAAACTGTTTTTT
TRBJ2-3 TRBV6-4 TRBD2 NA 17 CASSPGGTSGTTDTQYF TGTGCCAGCAGCCCGGGGGGAACTAGCGGTACCACAGATACGCAGTATTTT
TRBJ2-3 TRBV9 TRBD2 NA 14 CASSVEVVGGTQYF TGTGCCAGCAGCGTAGAGGTGGTGGGGGGGACGCAGTATTTT
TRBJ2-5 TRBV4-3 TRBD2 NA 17 CASSQTSGGAVGETQYF TGCGCCAGCAGCCAAACTAGCGGGGGGGCCGTTGGAGAGACCCAGTACTTC
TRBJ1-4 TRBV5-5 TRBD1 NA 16 CASSVGQRLTNEKLFF TGTGCCAGCAGTGTGGGACAGCGCCTTACTAATGAAAAACTGTTTTTT
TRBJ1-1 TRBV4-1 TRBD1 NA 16 CASSQLPGQGNTEAFF TGCGCCAGCAGCCAACTACCGGGACAGGGGAACACTGAAGCTTTCTTT
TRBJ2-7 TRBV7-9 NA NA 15 CASAPGAGQNYEQYF TGTGCCAGCGCCCCCGGCGCGGGGCAGAACTACGAGCAGTACTTC
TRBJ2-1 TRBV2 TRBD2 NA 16 CASSTRTGGGTDEQFF TGTGCCAGCAGTACCAGGACTGGCGGGGGTACTGATGAGCAGTTCTTC